This T cell receptor beta chain was obtained from a study of cytomegalovirus exposure and HLA in healthy donors. The PCR was carried out with 60 Vbeta primers and 13 Jbeta primers. The assay was immunoSEQ multiplex PCR, and TCRdb's table has in-frame clones only and misses some. Of nearly 200,000 clones in the sample, 65% to 85% were seen once. V was clipped by 1 base and J by 7 bases; unmatched bases: 9. The CDR3 runs 15 residues. The V gene's germline CDR1 is MGHRA and CDR2 YSYEKL. This sequence joins TRBV4-1 and TRBJ1-1; 7 positions agree with TRBD1. The TCR sequence derives from a boy aged 2-9 years in good health and CMV-seronegative. The sample taken for sequencing was PBMCs. The CDR3 loop is CASSQATGAGGEAFF. The CDR3 DNA sequence: TGCGCCAGCAGCCAAGCTACAGGGGCGGGTGGTGAAGCTTTCTTT.